These 3 T cell receptor beta chains came from one sample sequenced in a study of beta chain features in type 1 diabetes. Antigen specificity for these receptors is unknown. Overall study results and limits: All four CD4+ subsets of Type 1 diabetes patients contained TCRB CDR3s that were moderately but significantly shorter.

Expressed TCRB transcripts were sequenced because the entire RNA isolate underwent reverse transcription. Profiling relied on immunoSEQ multiplex PCR, and the TCRdb table lists in-frame clones only, not all of them. The sample includes over 200,000 clones, about a tenth seen only once; the top ten take around 0.017%. Input material: naive CD4+ T cells from blood. The origin of the receptors is a man between 25 and 39 years old with type 1 diabetes.

In this sample, this clone turned up a few times. CDR3 DNA sequence: TGTGCCAGCAGCTTAGTTCGGCGGGGGGAGGGCAATGAGCAGTTCTTC. This encodes CASSLVRRGEGNEQFF. The V call is TRBV7-6, the J call TRBJ2-1, with 8 nucleotides matching TRBD2. The germline V gene encodes CDR1 SGHVS and CDR2 FNYEAQ. The CDR3 length is 16 residues. The junction had 8 bases not matched to a gene; V was cut back by 1 base and J by 6 bases.

This rearrangement joins TRBV5-1 to TRBJ2-3; TRBD2 aligns across 8 bases. Looked up from germline, CDR1 is SGHRS and CDR2 is YFSETQ. This CDR3 is built from 17 residues. J lost 5 bases, V lost 6 bases, and 17 bases had no gene match. CDR3 sequence (DNA): TGCGCCAGCACCCTACTAAGTGGCCGGGGGGGACGAGATACGCAGTATTTT. It encodes CASTLLSGRGGRDTQYF.

This rearrangement joins TRBV18 to TRBJ2-3; 9 bases fit TRBD2. Germline V gene sequence: CDR1 KGHSH, CDR2 LQKENI. The V segment lost 3 bases and the J segment 4 bases; nucleotides outside the gene matches: 5. The CDR3 has 15 amino acids. CDR3 residues: CASSPGLAGSDTQYF. CDR3 nucleotides: TGTGCCAGCTCACCTGGCCTAGCGGGGTCAGATACGCAGTATTTT.